This T cell receptor (beta chain) was retrieved from a study of blood T cell repertoires in COVID-19. V was clipped by 6 bases and J by 0 bases; unmatched bases: 4. This CDR3 has 14 residues. Germline CDR1 SNHLY, CDR2 FYNNEI. Data came from immunoSEQ multiplex PCR; TCRdb stores just in-frame clones and leaves some out. Found here are fewer than 150,000 clones, around 85% of them singletons; the top ten hold about 16%. The sequence came from a woman in her forties or fifties who had recovered from COVID-19. Material: peripheral blood. The chain links TRBV2 to TRBJ2-7, with 8 positions matching TRBD1. This CDR3 reads CASSGQGPSYEQYF. The CDR3 coding sequence is TGTGCCAGCAGCGGACAGGGCCCCTCCTACGAGCAGTACTTC.